A single sample is the source of the 26 T cell receptor beta chains below, sequenced in a study of control samples from healthy donors and cancer patients. The protocol was immunoSEQ multiplex PCR, while the TCRdb copy is restricted to in-frame clones and leaves out a portion. Altogether approximately 120,000 clones are present, roughly nine tenths being singletons, with the ten largest covering 1.5% to 2%. The sample comprised blood. Receptors originate from a young man in good health.

The chain has TRBV20-1 and TRBJ1-2; D remains unclear. V lost 3 bases and J lost 8, with 10 bases in between. CDR3 length: 11 amino acids. Germline loops: CDR1 DFQATT, CDR2 SNEGSKA (reference sequence). The CDR3 DNA is TGCAGTGCTAGTCGGCCTGGAGGCTACACCTTC. Translated, it gives CSASRPGGYTF.

V usage is TRBV21-1 and J usage is TRBJ1-1; TRBD1 is the table's D call, not checked against the DNA. TRBV21-1 is a recognized pseudogene. This CDR3 is 15 amino acids long. This CDR3 reads CASSVGDRGRSEAFF. The CDR3 nucleotides read TGTGCCAGCAGCGTAGGGGACAGGGGGCGTTCTGAAGCTTTCTTT.

The chain links TRBV30 to TRBJ1-3, with D hard to call. V was trimmed by 1 base and J by 1 base, leaving 2 bases between them. CDR1 and CDR2 (germline): GTSNPN, SVGIG (reference sequence). The CDR3 has 12 amino acids. In DNA form, the CDR3 reads TGTGCCTGGAGTGATTCTGGAAACACCATATATTTT. Translated: CAWSDSGNTIYF.

The V gene is TRBV7-8, the J gene TRBJ1-1; 7 bases line up with TRBD1. The length of the CDR3 is 12 residues. Unmatched junction bases numbered 3, after V lost 5 bases and J lost 6 bases. The germline CDR1 and CDR2 sequences are SGHVS and FQNEAQ. The DNA of the CDR3 is TGTGCCAGCAGCGCGACAGGGTCTGAAGCTTTCTTT. This gives the protein CASSATGSEAFF.

The chain couples TRBV7-2 to TRBJ1-6, with TRBD1 as a possible D gene (6 bases). The CDR3 covers 14 residues. Trimming removed 4 bases from V and 12 bases from J, with 16 bases in between. Germline CDR1 SGHTA, CDR2 FQGNSA. The CDR3 spells CASSSTGGPLPLHF. The CDR3 DNA follows: TGTGCCAGCAGCTCGACAGGAGGTCCGTTACCCCTCCACTTT.

CDR3: CASSASRVSTGELFF. In nucleotides, the CDR3 is TGTGCCAGCAGTGCCTCGAGGGTGAGCACCGGGGAGCTGTTTTTT. V usage is TRBV6-6 and J usage is TRBJ2-2; TRBD2 is a possible D gene (5 bases). Germline CDR1 reads MNHNY; CDR2 reads SVGAGI (reference sequence). This CDR3 comprises 15 residues. V shed 5 bases and J shed 4 bases, with 14 bases lying between them.

The CDR3 nucleotides read TGTGCCAGCAGCTCCGGGACAGGGGCCTCCGAGCAGTACTTC. Amino acids: CASSSGTGASEQYF. The rearrangement links TRBV7-2 to TRBJ2-7; 10 bases match TRBD1. The V gene end was trimmed by 4 bases and the J gene end by 6 bases; junction bases not matched to a gene: 6. Germline CDR1 SGHTA, CDR2 FQGNSA. The CDR3 runs 14 residues.

On this clone itself: A read error may produce the germline difference seen at one junction end. The chain is built from TRBV9 and TRBJ1-2, with D hard to call. The CDR3 has 15 residues. Germline-derived CDR1 and CDR2 are SGDLS and YYNGEE. The CDR3 sequence is CASSVAANPRYVYTF. Here the CDR3 DNA reads TGTGCCAGCAGCGTAGCAGCGAACCCCCGGTATGTCTACACCTTC.

The V call is TRBV5-1, the J call TRBJ2-4; weak D call: TRBD2 (5 bases). This CDR3 region has 15 residues. The V and J ends lost 4 bases and 0 bases respectively, with 11 bases between them. CDR1 is SGHRS, CDR2 YFSETQ, per germline. The CDR3 coding sequence is TGCGCCAGCAGCGGAGGTACTCTAGCCAAAAACATTCAGTACTTC. As protein: CASSGGTLAKNIQYF. Filled out from reference TRBV5-1 and TRBJ2-4, the complete variable domain reads KAGVTQTPRYLIKTRGQQVTLSCSPISGHRSVSWYQQTPGQGLQFLFEYFSETQRNKGNFPGRFSGRQFSNSRSEMNVSTLELGDSALYLCASSGGTLAKNIQYFGAGTRLSVL.

In its sample, this clone was seen a few times. The gene calls are TRBV30 and TRBJ2-1; 13 positions match TRBD2. The CDR3 is 18 amino acids. The germline V gene has CDR1 GTSNPN and CDR2 SVGIG (reference sequence). V lost 2 bases and J lost 6; bases outside the gene matches: 13. The CDR3 is CAWSLRLGLAGKLNEQFF. The CDR3 nucleotides are TGTGCCTGGAGTCTACGACTGGGACTAGCGGGGAAACTCAATGAGCAGTTCTTC. The full variable domain, with the rest looked up from reference TRBV30 and TRBJ2-1, is SQTIHQWPATLVQPVGSPLSLECTVEGTSNPNLYWYRQAAGRGLQLLFYSVGIGQISSEVPQNLSASRPQDRQFILSSKKLLLSDSGFYLCAWSLRLGLAGKLNEQFFGPGTRLTVL.

This clone was seen more than once but under ten times. The CDR3 sequence is CASSLAGTGSPLHF. The CDR3 DNA sequence: TGTGCCAGCAGCTTAGCAGGGACAGGTTCACCCCTCCACTTT. The chain links TRBV7-3 to TRBJ1-6; 8 bases line up with TRBD1. J lost 9 bases, V lost 2 bases, and 3 bases had no gene match. Germline V CDR1 and CDR2: SGHTA, FQGTGA. The CDR3 spans 14 residues.

The CDR3 reads CASSLIDRGENIQYF. CDR3 DNA sequence: TGCGCCAGCAGCCTAATTGACAGGGGCGAAAACATTCAGTACTTC. This sequence joins TRBV4-1 and TRBJ2-4; 8 bases align to TRBD1. The junction had 7 bases not matched to a gene; V was cut back by 4 bases and J by 5 bases. Germline V CDR1 and CDR2: MGHRA, YSYEKL. The CDR3 spans 15 residues.

V and J are TRBV5-1 and TRBJ2-1; 8 bases map to TRBD2. The CDR3 is made up of 17 amino acids. V shed 0 bases, J shed 7 bases, and the junction held 12 bases outside the gene matches. Germline CDR1 and CDR2: SGHRS and YFSETQ. The CDR3 nucleotides read TGCGCCAGCAGCTTGGCCTCCCCCGGGAGGGCCGGTAATGAGCAGTTCTTC. As protein: CASSLASPGRAGNEQFF.

This chain uses TRBV7-2 with TRBJ2-1; 8 bases agree with TRBD2. The length of the CDR3 is 14 residues. V dropped 8 bases and J dropped 10; count of bases not matched to a gene: 13. CDR1 and CDR2 (germline): SGHTA, FQGNSA. The chain's CDR3 is CASAIGRASREQFF. DNA for the CDR3: TGTGCCAGCGCAATCGGGAGGGCCTCTCGCGAGCAGTTCTTC.

The chain couples TRBV10-3 to TRBJ2-7; no reliable D call. V lost 2 bases, J lost 0 bases, and 5 bases lay in between. Germline CDR1 is ENHRY and CDR2 is SYGVKD. CDR3 size: 13 residues. In DNA, the CDR3 is TGTGCCATCAGTGAGAACAACTCCTACGAGCAGTACTTC. Its translation: CAISENNSYEQYF.

V gene TRBV10-3 combines with J gene TRBJ1-3, with D perhaps matching TRBD1 (5 bases). In germline, CDR1 is ENHRY, CDR2 SYGVKD. V was cut by 0 bases and J by 4 bases, with 10 bases left in between. The CDR3 loop spans 15 amino acids. CDR3 sequence (DNA): TGTGCCATCAGTGAGTCCCCGGGGCCCGGAAACACCATATATTTT. Translation gives CAISESPGPGNTIYF.

The J gene is TRBJ1-5, the V gene TRBV19; D gene ambiguous. The CDR3 has 14 residues. V was pared by 3 bases and J by 2 bases, with 8 bases between. The germline V gene encodes CDR1 LNHDA and CDR2 SQIVND (reference sequence). Here the CDR3 DNA reads TGTGCCAGTAGTATCCGGGGAGGCAATCAGCCCCAGCATTTT. It is translated as CASSIRGGNQPQHF.

In its sample, this clone was seen a few times. The V call is TRBV7-2, the J call TRBJ1-5; weak D call: TRBD1 (6 bases). V was cut by 5 bases and J by 9 bases, with 20 bases left in between. The CDR3 is 15 residues long. Germline V gene data show CDR1 as SGHTA and CDR2 as FQGNSA. Here the CDR3 reads CASSTKGGAPSPQHF. CDR3 coding DNA: TGTGCCAGCAGCACCAAAGGGGGGGCGCCGTCGCCCCAGCATTTT.

The rearrangement uses TRBV11-1 and TRBJ1-4; TRBD1 matches 8 bases. The CDR3 contains 15 residues. CDR1 SGHAT and CDR2 FQDESV come from the germline V gene (reference sequence). The V gene end was trimmed by 5 bases and the J gene end by 0 bases; junction bases not matched to a gene: 2. The CDR3 DNA is TGTGCCAGCAGCCCGGGACAGGCAACTAATGAAAAACTGTTTTTT. Its translation is CASSPGQATNEKLFF.

This clone was observed a single time. The CDR3 protein is CASSYGVDSKKAFF. As DNA, the CDR3 is TGTGCCAGCAGTTACGGAGTCGACAGCAAGAAAGCTTTCTTT. The chain employs TRBV6-2 or TRBV6-3 and TRBJ1-1; D may be TRBD1 (5 bases). The CDR3 has 14 residues. Trimming removed 2 bases from V and 9 bases from J, with 16 bases in between. CDR1 MNHEY and CDR2 SVGEGT come from the germline V gene.

This chain connects TRBV11-2 to TRBJ2-2; D not resolved. Germline V lookup: CDR1 SGHAT, CDR2 FQNNGV. This CDR3 contains 13 residues. The V end lost 5 bases, the J end lost 4 bases, and 8 bases lay between the germline ends. The CDR3 DNA is TGTGCCAGCAGCCCAACCAGCACCGGGGAGCTGTTTTTT. Its translation is CASSPTSTGELFF.

The rearrangement links TRBV5-1 to TRBJ1-4; D is unclear. The CDR3 is 12 residues long. Germline V lookup: CDR1 SGHRS, CDR2 YFSETQ. Trimming pared 0 bases from V and 7 bases from J, leaving 4 bases between. CDR3 bases: TGCGCCAGCAGCTTGGATTTTGAAAAACTGTTTTTT. This encodes CASSLDFEKLFF. The whole variable domain, remainder taken from reference TRBV5-1 and TRBJ1-4, is KAGVTQTPRYLIKTRGQQVTLSCSPISGHRSVSWYQQTPGQGLQFLFEYFSETQRNKGNFPGRFSGRQFSNSRSEMNVSTLELGDSALYLCASSLDFEKLFFGSGTQLSVL.

The chain has TRBV28 and TRBJ1-1, with 8 positions matching TRBD1. After removal of 3 bases from V and 0 bases from J, the junction contained 6 bases not matched to a gene. The CDR3 extends over 16 amino acids. The germline V gene encodes CDR1 MDHEN and CDR2 SYDVKM. CDR3 residues: CASSFHGTGLNTEAFF. The CDR3 DNA is TGTGCCAGCAGTTTCCATGGGACAGGATTGAACACTGAAGCTTTCTTT.

The rearrangement uses TRBV5-4 and TRBJ2-4; 8 bases align to TRBD2. This CDR3 has 17 amino acids. Trimming took 0 bases from V and 0 from J; bases not matched to a gene: 5. Germline CDR1 and CDR2: SGHNT and YYREEE (reference sequence). The CDR3 reads CASSLGNSGTAKNIQYF. CDR3 DNA: TGTGCCAGCAGCTTGGGAAATAGCGGGACAGCCAAAAACATTCAGTACTTC.

This sequence joins TRBV18 and TRBJ1-5, with D hard to call. CDR1 and CDR2 from the germline V gene are KGHSH and LQKENI. The length of the CDR3 is 15 residues. V was cut by 2 bases and J by 1 base, with 9 bases left in between. The DNA of the CDR3 is TGTGCCAGCTCACCAGGCATGGACAGCAATCAGCCCCAGCATTTT. Encoded protein: CASSPGMDSNQPQHF.

This clone was detected once. J is TRBJ1-5 and V is TRBV18; TRBD1 matches 8 bases. V trimming: 0 bases; J trimming: 6 bases; junction bases outside the gene matches: 7. CDR1 and CDR2 from the germline V gene are KGHSH and LQKENI. The CDR3 has 16 amino acids. The CDR3 reads CASSPPKAGGLQPQHF. The CDR3 coding sequence is TGTGCCAGCTCACCACCTAAGGCAGGGGGCCTTCAGCCCCAGCATTTT.